The sequence of this T cell receptor (beta chain) was determined in a study of graft-versus-host responses after intestinal transplantation. Study information: For two to four years after anti-thymocyte globulin induction, all recipients took tacrolimus and steroids.

Libraries were prepared by immunoSEQ multiplex PCR; TCRdb keeps only in-frame clonotypes and omits some of them. The sample has around 110,000 clones, about 92% seen once; the top ten hold around 1%. As concerns this clone: Its antigen is unknown.

V lost 10 bases to trimming and J lost 6 bases, with 16 bases between them. Per the germline V gene, CDR1 is MNHEY and CDR2 is SMNVEV (reference sequence). The length of the CDR3 is 12 residues. Findings of the study overall: Present in recipient marrow, GvH clones included some that appeared first in ileum or blood. Levels of circulating GvH clones at their peak were associated with early post-transplant HvG declines.

The starting material was unstimulated CD8+ T cells sorted from spleen or lymph node cells, obtained before transplant. The clonotype comes from a human donor who was the organ donor for an intestinal transplant. V gene TRBV27 combines with J gene TRBJ2-7, with a tentative D call TRBD1 (6 bases). The CDR3 coding sequence is TGTGCCACCATCGGGACACTCGGCGAGCAGTACTTC. This gives the protein CATIGTLGEQYF.